This passage covers 30 T cell receptor beta chains from one sample sequenced in a study of cytomegalovirus exposure and HLA in healthy donors. The PCR was carried out with 60 Vbeta primers and 13 Jbeta primers. Produced via immunoSEQ multiplex PCR; TCRdb's table is partial and in-frame only. The table records over 150,000 clones, about 79% of them present only once. Sequencing input: PBMCs. The receptors come from a girl under 10 years old in good health and CMV-seropositive.

The chain recombines TRBV13 with TRBJ1-2; TRBD1 matches at 7 bases. This CDR3 has 13 amino acids. V was clipped by 8 bases and J by 8 bases; unmatched bases: 11. The germline V gene encodes CDR1 PRHDT and CDR2 FYEKMQ (reference sequence). The CDR3: CASHGAGGSGYTF. As DNA, the CDR3 is TGTGCCAGCCATGGGGCAGGGGGAAGCGGCTACACCTTC.

This chain uses TRBV11-2 with TRBJ2-1; TRBD1 matches at 8 bases. CDR3 length equals 15 residues. V dropped 1 base and J dropped 10; count of bases not matched to a gene: 9. Per germline, CDR1 SGHAT and CDR2 FQNNGV. This CDR3 reads CASSLAGQAMGEQFF. The CDR3 DNA sequence: TGTGCCAGCAGCTTAGCGGGACAGGCCATGGGGGAGCAGTTCTTC.

This chain links TRBV29-1 with TRBJ2-1; D is unclear. This CDR3 has 11 amino acids. The germline V gene encodes CDR1 SQVTM and CDR2 ANQGSEA. Deletions cut 3 bases from V and 8 bases from J, with 8 bases between. The CDR3 DNA reads as TGCAGCGTTGACTTTGTCTATGAGCAGTTCTTC. Amino acid sequence: CSVDFVYEQFF.

V usage is TRBV9 and J usage is TRBJ2-3, with D tentatively TRBD2 (5 bases). Germline-derived CDR1 and CDR2 are SGDLS and YYNGEE. V gave up 3 bases and J gave up 0 bases, with 11 bases separating them. The CDR3 has 15 amino acids. The CDR3 protein is CASSAREGSTDTQYF. Here the CDR3 DNA reads TGTGCCAGCAGCGCCCGAGAGGGCAGCACAGATACGCAGTATTTT.

The chain combines TRBV5-4 with TRBJ1-4; D uncertain. This CDR3 has 15 residues. Germline V gene data show CDR1 as SGHNT and CDR2 as YYREEE (reference sequence). V shed 0 bases and J shed 8 bases, with 14 bases lying between them. Written as DNA, the CDR3 is TGTGCCAGCAGCTTGGATGCGCGGGCGGGGGAAAAACTGTTTTTT. This sequence encodes CASSLDARAGEKLFF.

A word on this clone: Sequence at one end of the junction differs from germline and may be a read error. V usage is TRBV7-9 and J usage is TRBJ2-7, with a tentative D call TRBD1 (5 bases). The V gene's germline CDR1 is SEHNR and CDR2 FQNEAQ (reference sequence). This CDR3 is 16 amino acids long. The CDR3 coding sequence is TGTTCCAGCAGCTCATACGGACCGACAGAAATCTACGAGCAGTACTTC. Protein sequence: CSSSSYGPTEIYEQYF.

The CDR3 sequence: CASSLSRGRYEQYF. DNA for the CDR3: TGTGCCAGCAGTTTATCCCGTGGCCGCTACGAGCAGTACTTC. This rearrangement joins TRBV27 to TRBJ2-7; D is unresolved. Trimming pared 0 bases from V and 3 bases from J, leaving 9 bases between. The germline CDR1 and CDR2 sequences are MNHEY and SMNVEV (reference sequence). The CDR3 is 14 residues long.

The chain is built from TRBV6-5 and TRBJ1-2, with D maybe TRBD1 (6 bases). Germline CDR1 MNHEY, CDR2 SVGAGI. The V gene lost 4 bases and the J gene lost 8 bases, with 14 bases spanning the gap. The length of the CDR3 is 13 residues. The DNA for the CDR3 is TGTGCCAGCAGTTCCCCGGACAGCCGAGGCTACACCTTC. Translating gives CASSSPDSRGYTF.

This chain connects TRBV5-1 to TRBJ1-3; weak D call: TRBD1 (6 bases). This CDR3 spans 20 amino acids. The germline V gene encodes CDR1 SGHRS and CDR2 YFSETQ. Trimming left V 7 bases short and J 0 bases short, with 29 bases between. CDR3 DNA: TGCGCCAGCTCCCATCGAGGGTATTCGGTCGGGGGGCTCTCTGGAAACACCATATATTTT. Translating it yields CASSHRGYSVGGLSGNTIYF.

This clone was picked up one time. The chain combines TRBV14 with TRBJ2-7, with D perhaps TRBD2 (5 bases). Germline V gene lookup returns CDR1 SGHDN and CDR2 FVKESK. V lost 4 bases and J lost 2, with 12 bases in between. This CDR3 contains 14 residues. CDR3 sequence: CASSPIAFAYEQYF. CDR3 nucleotide sequence: TGTGCCAGCAGCCCGATAGCGTTTGCCTACGAGCAGTACTTC.

The chain is built from TRBV4-1 and TRBJ2-3; TRBD1 is a possible D gene (6 bases). Germline V gene data show CDR1 as MGHRA and CDR2 as YSYEKL. V lost 1 base and J lost 5, with 16 bases in between. The CDR3 extends over 16 amino acids. CDR3 residues: CASSQAEGVTGDTQYF. The DNA for the CDR3 is TGCGCCAGCAGCCAAGCTGAGGGGGTCACAGGAGATACGCAGTATTTT.

Only one count was recorded for this clone. The genes are TRBV28 and TRBJ1-3; D gene unclear. In germline, CDR1 is MDHEN, CDR2 SYDVKM. The CDR3 spans 12 residues. The V and J ends lost 7 bases and 8 bases respectively, with 12 bases between them. This chain's CDR3 is CASTTPRDTIYF. Here the CDR3 DNA reads TGTGCCAGCACGACCCCCCGGGACACCATATATTTT.

The gene calls are TRBV9 and TRBJ2-1; a weak D match, TRBD2 (6 bases). The V end was cut by 3 bases, the J end by 6 bases, with 13 bases between. The CDR3 runs 14 residues. The germline V gene encodes CDR1 SGDLS and CDR2 YYNGEE. The CDR3 sequence: CASSGWEEGNEQFF. CDR3 nucleotides: TGTGCCAGCAGCGGGTGGGAGGAAGGCAATGAGCAGTTCTTC.

The chain carries TRBV7-3 and TRBJ2-3; unclear D gene. V dropped 5 bases and J dropped 4 bases, with 13 bases sitting between them. The CDR3 is 14 amino acids. Germline CDR1 SGHTA, CDR2 FQGTGA. CDR3 residues: CASSTPLRADTQYF. CDR3 bases: TGTGCCAGCAGCACCCCTCTTAGAGCAGATACGCAGTATTTT.

This clone was detected only once. The chain carries TRBV19 and TRBJ1-6; 9 bases align to TRBD1. This CDR3 is 14 amino acids long. Trimming at V came to 7 bases and at J to 5 bases, leaving 3 bases not matched to a gene. Germline V gene lookup returns CDR1 LNHDA and CDR2 SQIVND (reference sequence). The CDR3 DNA is TGTGCCAGTACCACAGGGGGCGATAATTCACCCCTCCACTTT. Translation gives CASTTGGDNSPLHF.

This clone has just one count. V gene TRBV20-1 combines with J gene TRBJ1-1; TRBD1 matches 7 bases. The V gene end was trimmed by 2 bases and the J gene end by 6 bases; junction bases not matched to a gene: 0. Germline assignment: CDR1 DFQATT and CDR2 SNEGSKA (reference sequence). The CDR3 is made up of 11 amino acids. The CDR3 nucleotides read TGCAGTGCTAGACAGGGGGCTGAAGCTTTCTTT. Translated: CSARQGAEAFF.

The CDR3 region is CASSSPPGTGNNEQFF. DNA of the CDR3: TGTGCCAGCAGCTCCCCCCCCGGGACAGGGAACAATGAGCAGTTCTTC. This chain uses TRBV5-6 with TRBJ2-1; 9 bases match TRBD1. The germline gives CDR1 SGHDT, CDR2 YYEEEE. The CDR3 length is 16 residues. The V segment lost 3 bases and the J segment 5 bases; nucleotides outside the gene matches: 9.

In this sample, this clone turned up once. This sequence joins TRBV6-5 and TRBJ2-7; 9 bases map to TRBD1. After removal of 6 bases from V and 4 bases from J, the junction contained 10 bases not matched to a gene. CDR1 and CDR2 (germline): MNHEY, SVGAGI. CDR3 size: 15 residues. CDR3 DNA: TGTGCCAGCAGGCCACAGGGGGCGGTCGTATACGAGCAGTACTTC. It encodes CASRPQGAVVYEQYF.

The CDR3 nucleotides are TGCGCCAGCAGACGACAGGGAGCAGATACGCAGTATTTT. Protein: CASRRQGADTQYF. The chain employs TRBV10-2 and TRBJ2-3, with TRBD1 matching over 7 bases. V lost 6 bases and J lost 4; bases outside the gene matches: 4. Germline V lookup: CDR1 WSHSY, CDR2 SAAADI. The CDR3 contains 13 residues.

This clone was detected only once. The chain carries TRBV5-4 and TRBJ2-1; D ambiguous. Trimming took 0 bases from V and 7 from J, leaving 8 bases between them. This CDR3 is 13 amino acids long. Germline V CDR1 and CDR2: SGHNT, YYREEE (reference sequence). CDR3 region: CASSLGSVNEQFF. The CDR3 DNA follows: TGTGCCAGCAGCTTGGGTTCGGTAAATGAGCAGTTCTTC.

The rearrangement uses TRBV5-4 and TRBJ2-7; 13 bases agree with TRBD2. Per the germline V gene, CDR1 is SGHNT and CDR2 is YYREEE (reference sequence). V was clipped by 4 bases and J by 3 bases; unmatched bases: 10. The CDR3 runs to 17 residues. Here the CDR3 reads CASSRRTSGGISYEQYF. The CDR3 DNA sequence: TGTGCCAGCAGCCGGCGGACTAGCGGGGGAATTAGCTACGAGCAGTACTTC.

The rearrangement links TRBV6-1 to TRBJ1-4; 8 nucleotides agree with TRBD1. Germline CDR1 MNHNS, CDR2 SASEGT. V lost 2 bases to trimming and J lost 0 bases; unmatched junction nucleotides: 2. The CDR3 consists of 16 residues. The CDR3 spells CASSEQGAATNEKLFF. CDR3 nucleotides: TGTGCCAGCAGTGAACAGGGGGCCGCAACTAATGAAAAACTGTTTTTT.

The rearrangement joins TRBV21-1 to TRBJ2-5; the D call TRBD2 from the table was never checked on the DNA. TRBV21-1 constitutes a pseudogene. The CDR3 totals 13 residues. The CDR3, as DNA: TGTGCCAGCAGGAAAAGGGGGGAGGGGACCCAGTACTTC. It encodes CASRKRGEGTQYF.

The chain uses TRBV23-1 and TRBJ2-1; D might be TRBD1 (7 bases). TRBV23-1 is filed as an ORF, its function uncertain. CDR3 length: 12 residues. V shed 2 bases and J shed 9 bases, with 8 bases lying between them. The CDR3 here is CASSQQGGEQFF. Written as DNA, the CDR3 is TGCGCCAGCAGTCAACAGGGGGGTGAGCAGTTCTTC.

This chain joins TRBV4-1 and TRBJ1-2; 8 bases map to TRBD1. Germline CDR1 MGHRA, CDR2 YSYEKL. This CDR3 is built from 13 residues. Trimming took 0 bases from V and 7 from J; bases not matched to a gene: 1. CDR3 protein: CASSQEDRGGYTF. CDR3 DNA sequence: TGCGCCAGCAGCCAAGAAGACAGGGGTGGCTACACCTTC.

This clone was seen a single time. The V call is TRBV30, the J call TRBJ1-2; 8 nucleotides agree with TRBD1. CDR3 length equals 13 residues. Losses at the gene ends were 2 bases for V and 3 bases for J; bases not matched to a gene: 2. The germline CDR1 and CDR2 sequences are GTSNPN and SVGIG (reference sequence). The CDR3 sequence: CAWSTGGHYGYTF. CDR3 coding DNA: TGTGCCTGGAGTACAGGGGGACACTATGGCTACACCTTC.

This chain uses TRBV25-1 with TRBJ2-7, with D unclear. V was clipped by 9 bases and J by 0 bases, with 15 bases between them. This CDR3 is 14 amino acids long. Germline values: CDR1 MGHDK, CDR2 SYGVNS. In nucleotides, the CDR3 is TGTGCCAGATGCAAGACAATACACTCCTACGAGCAGTACTTC. It encodes CARCKTIHSYEQYF.

The chain uses TRBV9 and TRBJ1-2; TRBD1 is a possible D gene (6 bases). Germline CDR1 SGDLS, CDR2 YYNGEE. The CDR3 extends over 14 amino acids. V lost 4 bases, J lost 1 base, and 11 bases lay in between. The chain's CDR3 is CASSPDRFNYGYTF. CDR3 nucleotides: TGTGCCAGCAGCCCCGACAGGTTTAACTATGGCTACACCTTC.

This chain joins TRBV10-3 and TRBJ2-1; 7 nucleotides align to TRBD1. CDR3 length equals 13 residues. J lost 6 bases, V lost 7 bases, and 6 bases had no gene match. Germline assignment: CDR1 ENHRY and CDR2 SYGVKD. In DNA form, the CDR3 reads TGTGCCATCACCGCGACAGGGATCAATGAGCAGTTCTTC. Protein: CAITATGINEQFF.

The gene calls are TRBV6-5 and TRBJ1-5, with D perhaps TRBD1 (6 bases). Germline V lookup: CDR1 MNHEY, CDR2 SVGAGI. Between the trimmed V and J ends, which lost 6 bases and 3 bases, there was a span of 9 bases. This CDR3 has 13 amino acids. CDR3 in amino acids: CASSGQSNQPQHF. The CDR3 bases are TGTGCCAGCAGCGGACAGTCCAATCAGCCCCAGCATTTT.